Listed below are T cell receptor beta chains from one sample, sequenced in a study of blood T cell repertoires in COVID-19. TCRdb keeps only in-frame clones here, not all; method: immunoSEQ multiplex PCR. This sample has 450,000 or so clones, with about 92% found just once. What was sequenced was PBMCs or T cells enriched from blood (not recorded which). The receptors come from a man between 18 and 35 years old who had recovered from COVID-19. CDR3s include the opening cysteine and the closing phenylalanine or tryptophan. D genes are given only for firm matches. Expanded clones get a size class; other rows say once, few or many, or leave the size out.

J	size	V	D	DNA	CDR3
TRBJ2-7	.	TRBV11-2	.	TGTGCCAGCAGCTTCACGGGGGTTGTTTCCTACGAGCAGTACTTC	CASSFTGVVSYEQYF
TRBJ1-4	.	TRBV27	TRBD1	TGTGCCAGCAGTACACCACATCCGGGACAGGGTGGGGGTGAAAAACTGTTTTTT	CASSTPHPGQGGGEKLFF
TRBJ2-3	.	TRBV28	TRBD2	TGTGCCAGCAGTTTAGGATCTAGCGGGAGAGCCGATACGCAGTATTTT	CASSLGSSGRADTQYF
TRBJ1-2	.	TRBV5-6	.	TGTGCCAGCAGCTTGGTTGGAGCAGGGATGCACGGCTACACCTTC	CASSLVGAGMHGYTF
TRBJ2-7	.	TRBV3-1/TRBV3-2	.	TGTGCCAGCAGCCAGGCGGGGTCAGACGGAGGCCACGAGCAGTACTTC	CASSQAGSDGGHEQYF
TRBJ1-2	.	TRBV11-3	TRBD1	TGTGCCAGCAGCTCCGAAGACAGGGGGCCGAACTATGGCTACACCTTC	CASSSEDRGPNYGYTF
TRBJ1-2	few	TRBV24-1	TRBD1	TGTGCCACCAGTAGAGGGACAGGCTATGGCTACACCTTC	CATSRGTGYGYTF
TRBJ2-5	once	TRBV4-2	.	TGTGCCAGCAGCCCAACAACCGAGGGCCGAGAGACCCAGTACTTC	CASSPTTEGRETQYF
TRBJ1-1	.	TRBV5-1	.	TGCGCCAGCAGCCCCGGGACACCAAACACTGAAGCTTTCTTT	CASSPGTPNTEAFF
TRBJ2-5	once	TRBV14	TRBD2	TGTGCCAGCAGCCAAAAGATGGGGGGGAACCTACAAGAGACCCAGTACTTC	CASSQKMGGNLQETQYF
TRBJ2-7	.	TRBV5-1	.	TGCGCCAGCAGCCTTGGGAACAGGTACGAGCAGTACTTC	CASSLGNRYEQYF
TRBJ1-5	.	TRBV4-1	.	TGCGCCAGCAGCCAAGGCGCGGGTAATCAGCCCCAGCATTTT	CASSQGAGNQPQHF
TRBJ1-1	.	TRBV28	.	TGTGCCAGCGGCGAACAGGCAACGAACACTGAAGCTTTCTTT	CASGEQATNTEAFF
TRBJ2-1	.	TRBV9	.	TGTGCCAGCAGCGTAGCTGTACGGGGGGCGAACAATGAGCAGTTCTTC	CASSVAVRGANNEQFF
TRBJ1-3	.	TRBV6-1	TRBD1	TGTGCCAGCAGTGGTGGGACAGGGCTTTTAGGGGGAAACACCATATATTTT	CASSGGTGLLGGNTIYF
TRBJ2-1	.	TRBV12-3/TRBV12-4	.	TGTGCCAGCAACCCCCAACTAGGGAATGAGCAGTTCTTC	CASNPQLGNEQFF
TRBJ1-6	.	TRBV2	.	TGTGCCAGCAGTGTGTTCATTCTACGGGATTCACCCCTCCACTTT	CASSVFILRDSPLHF
TRBJ1-2	.	TRBV5-4	.	TGTGCCAGCAGCCCTGGAGGGTCCTCCTGGAACTATGGCTACACCTTC	CASSPGGSSWNYGYTF
TRBJ1-2	.	TRBV6-6	TRBD1	TGTGCCAGCAGCGGGACAGGGTGGTCTAACTATGGCTACACCTTC	CASSGTGWSNYGYTF
TRBJ1-5	.	TRBV12-3/TRBV12-4	TRBD1	TGTGCCAGCATCATCGGACAGGGTCAGCCCCAGCATTTT	CASIIGQGQPQHF
TRBJ2-7	.	TRBV30	.	TGTGCCTGGAGTAGGGAGGACTACTACGAGCAGTACTTC	CAWSREDYYEQYF
TRBJ1-2	.	TRBV5-1	TRBD1	TGCGCCAGCAGCCCCTCCGGGACAGGGCATATCAGAAATGGCTACACCTTC	CASSPSGTGHIRNGYTF
TRBJ1-1	.	TRBV18	.	TGTGCCAGCTCACCACCGCCAGGGACTGAAGCTTTCTTT	CASSPPPGTEAFF
TRBJ1-2	.	TRBV3-1/TRBV3-2	.	TGTGCCAGCGAGCCAAGCGTCGGGGGGGGCTATGGCTACACCTTC	CASEPSVGGGYGYTF